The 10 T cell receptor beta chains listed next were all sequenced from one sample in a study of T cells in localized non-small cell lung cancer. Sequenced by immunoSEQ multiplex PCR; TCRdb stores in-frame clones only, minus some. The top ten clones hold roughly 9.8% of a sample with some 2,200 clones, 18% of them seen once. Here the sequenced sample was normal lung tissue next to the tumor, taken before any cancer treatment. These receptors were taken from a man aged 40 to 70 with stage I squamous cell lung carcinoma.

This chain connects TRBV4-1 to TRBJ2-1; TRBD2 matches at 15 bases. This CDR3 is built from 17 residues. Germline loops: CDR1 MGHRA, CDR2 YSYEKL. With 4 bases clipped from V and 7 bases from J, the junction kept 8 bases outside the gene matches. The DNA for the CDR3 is TGCGCCAGCAGCCGCGGGACTAGCGGGAGGTTTAGTAATGAGCAGTTCTTC. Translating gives CASSRGTSGRFSNEQFF.

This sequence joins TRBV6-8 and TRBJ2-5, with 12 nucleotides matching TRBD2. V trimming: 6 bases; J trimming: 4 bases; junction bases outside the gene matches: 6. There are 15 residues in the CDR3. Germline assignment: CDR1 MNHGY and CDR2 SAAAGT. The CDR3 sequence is CASSFPGLAGETQYF. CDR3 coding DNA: TGTGCCAGCAGCTTTCCGGGACTAGCGGGAGAGACCCAGTACTTC.

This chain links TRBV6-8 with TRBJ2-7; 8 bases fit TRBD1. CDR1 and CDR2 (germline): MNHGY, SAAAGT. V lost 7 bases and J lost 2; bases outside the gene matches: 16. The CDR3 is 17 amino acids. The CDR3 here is CASMLTGVNNRAYEQYF. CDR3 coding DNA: TGTGCCAGCATGCTGACAGGGGTTAACAATAGGGCCTACGAGCAGTACTTC.

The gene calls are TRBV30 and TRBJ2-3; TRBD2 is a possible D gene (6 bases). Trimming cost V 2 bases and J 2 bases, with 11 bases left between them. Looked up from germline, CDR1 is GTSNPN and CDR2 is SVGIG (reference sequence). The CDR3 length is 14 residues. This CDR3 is CAWSKGRDTDTQYF. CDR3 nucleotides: TGTGCCTGGAGTAAAGGGCGGGACACAGATACGCAGTATTTT.

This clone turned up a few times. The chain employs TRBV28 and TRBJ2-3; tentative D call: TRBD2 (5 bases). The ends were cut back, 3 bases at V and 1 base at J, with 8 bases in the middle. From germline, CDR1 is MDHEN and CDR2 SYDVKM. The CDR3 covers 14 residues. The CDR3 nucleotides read TGTGCCAGCAGTTTTCTAGCCGGCACAGATACGCAGTATTTT. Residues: CASSFLAGTDTQYF.

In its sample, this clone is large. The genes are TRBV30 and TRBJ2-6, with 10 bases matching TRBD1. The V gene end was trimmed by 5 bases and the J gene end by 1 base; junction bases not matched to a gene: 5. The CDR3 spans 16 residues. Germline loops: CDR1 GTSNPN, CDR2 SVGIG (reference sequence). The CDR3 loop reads CAWGRDRGSGANVLTF. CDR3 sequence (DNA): TGTGCCTGGGGACGGGACAGGGGTTCTGGGGCCAACGTCCTGACTTTC. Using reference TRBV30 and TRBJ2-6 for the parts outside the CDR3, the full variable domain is SQTIHQWPATLVQPVGSPLSLECTVEGTSNPNLYWYRQAAGRGLQLLFYSVGIGQISSEVPQNLSASRPQDRQFILSSKKLLLSDSGFYLCAWGRDRGSGANVLTFGAGSRLTVL.

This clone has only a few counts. CDR3 sequence reads: CASSALFRDETQYF. CDR3 DNA: TGCGCCAGCAGCGCCCTCTTCCGGGACGAGACCCAGTACTTC. This rearrangement joins TRBV4-1 to TRBJ2-5; the D call may be TRBD1 or TRBD2 (5 bases each). The V and J ends lost 5 bases and 5 bases respectively, with 15 bases between them. There are 14 residues in the CDR3. The V gene's germline CDR1 is MGHRA and CDR2 YSYEKL.

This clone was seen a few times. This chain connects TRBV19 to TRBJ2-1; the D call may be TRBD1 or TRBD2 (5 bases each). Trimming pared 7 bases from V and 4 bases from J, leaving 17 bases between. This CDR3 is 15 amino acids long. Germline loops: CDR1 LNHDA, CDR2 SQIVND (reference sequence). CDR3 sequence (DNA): TGTGCCAGTACCTGGGGGAGTAGTCGGTACAATGAGCAGTTCTTC. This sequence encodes CASTWGSSRYNEQFF.

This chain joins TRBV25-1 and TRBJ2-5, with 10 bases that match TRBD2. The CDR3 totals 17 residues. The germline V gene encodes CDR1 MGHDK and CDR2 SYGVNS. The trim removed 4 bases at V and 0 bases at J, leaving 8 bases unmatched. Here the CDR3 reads CASSGLAGALYQETQYF. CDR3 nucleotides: TGTGCCAGCAGTGGGCTAGCGGGAGCCCTGTACCAAGAGACCCAGTACTTC.

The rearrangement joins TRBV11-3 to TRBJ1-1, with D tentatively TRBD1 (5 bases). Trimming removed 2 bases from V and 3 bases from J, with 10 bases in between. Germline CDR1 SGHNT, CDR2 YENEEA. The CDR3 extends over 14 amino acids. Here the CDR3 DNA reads TGTGCCAGCAGCTTATGGGGGGACGACACTGAAGCTTTCTTT. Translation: CASSLWGDDTEAFF. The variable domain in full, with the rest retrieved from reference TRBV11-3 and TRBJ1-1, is EAGVVQSPRYKIIEKKQPVAFWCNPISGHNTLYWYLQNLGQGPELLIRYENEEAVDDSQLPKDRFSAERLKGVDSTLKIQPAELGDSAVYLCASSLWGDDTEAFFGQGTRLTVV.